This is a list of T cell receptor beta chains from one sample in a study of cytomegalovirus exposure and HLA in healthy donors. This table comes from immunoSEQ multiplex PCR, and its TCRdb copy is limited to in-frame clones, with some not included. Of roughly 140,000 clones in the sample, around 82% were seen once. Sequenced: PBMCs. The receptors stem from a woman aged 45-60 years in good health and CMV-seropositive. CDR3s include the opening cysteine and the closing phenylalanine or tryptophan. The order of the fields is J gene, CDR3 length, D gene, clone size, V gene, CDR3 DNA, CDR3 protein. D genes are given only for firm matches. Clone size is not always given. Where it is, it says once, few, many or a class for expanded clones.

J gene: TRBJ2-4; CDR3 length: 20; D gene: -; clone size: -; V gene: TRBV2; CDR3 DNA: TGTGCCAGCAGTGACCCAAAAGGGGCTGTTCCTTCTAGTGCCAAAAACATTCAGTACTTC; CDR3 protein: CASSDPKGAVPSSAKNIQYF
J gene: TRBJ2-3; CDR3 length: 15; D gene: -; clone size: -; V gene: TRBV5-1; CDR3 DNA: TGCGCCAGCAGCTTCGGGTATTCTAGCACAGATACGCAGTATTTT; CDR3 protein: CASSFGYSSTDTQYF
J gene: TRBJ2-3; CDR3 length: 15; D gene: TRBD2; clone size: few; V gene: TRBV7-6; CDR3 DNA: TGTGCCAGCAGCTCGACTAGCGGGGACACAGATACGCAGTATTTT; CDR3 protein: CASSSTSGDTDTQYF
J gene: TRBJ2-1; CDR3 length: 14; D gene: TRBD1; clone size: -; V gene: TRBV13; CDR3 DNA: TGTGCCAGCAGCAAGGACAGGGGGCTTAAAGAGCAGTTCTTC; CDR3 protein: CASSKDRGLKEQFF
J gene: TRBJ2-7; CDR3 length: 13; D gene: -; clone size: -; V gene: TRBV2; CDR3 DNA: TGTGCCAGCAGTCCACAGGGCTCCTACGAGCAGTACTTC; CDR3 protein: CASSPQGSYEQYF
J gene: TRBJ1-2; CDR3 length: 13; D gene: -; clone size: few; V gene: TRBV4-3; CDR3 DNA: TGCGCCAGCAGCCAAGATGGGCCTTATGGCTACACCTTC; CDR3 protein: CASSQDGPYGYTF
J gene: TRBJ2-1; CDR3 length: 17; D gene: TRBD2; clone size: once; V gene: TRBV7-8; CDR3 DNA: TGTGCCAGCAGGAGTGACGGGGGGGCCGGGATATACAATGAGCAGTTCTTC; CDR3 protein: CASRSDGGAGIYNEQFF
J gene: TRBJ2-1; CDR3 length: 12; D gene: -; clone size: -; V gene: TRBV5-1; CDR3 DNA: TGCGCCAGCAGCCCCTACTACAATGAGCAGTTCTTC; CDR3 protein: CASSPYYNEQFF
J gene: TRBJ2-2; CDR3 length: 17; D gene: -; clone size: -; V gene: TRBV21-1; CDR3 DNA: TGTGCCAGCACCACCGGGACAGGGTGCTCTAACACCGGGGAGCTGTTTTTT; CDR3 protein: CASTTGTGCSNTGELFF
J gene: TRBJ2-3; CDR3 length: 16; D gene: -; clone size: -; V gene: TRBV5-1; CDR3 DNA: TGCGCCAGCAGCTCGGCGGGGGCTATATCCACAGATACGCAGTATTTT; CDR3 protein: CASSSAGAISTDTQYF
J gene: TRBJ1-2; CDR3 length: 14; D gene: -; clone size: -; V gene: TRBV6-1; CDR3 DNA: TGTGCCAGCGGAGGCAAAGGGTCCATCTATGGCTACACCTTC; CDR3 protein: CASGGKGSIYGYTF
J gene: TRBJ1-4; CDR3 length: 14; D gene: -; clone size: -; V gene: TRBV5-5; CDR3 DNA: TGTGCCAGCAGCCCGACAGGAACAGATGAAAAACTGTTTTTT; CDR3 protein: CASSPTGTDEKLFF
J gene: TRBJ1-6; CDR3 length: 16; D gene: TRBD1; clone size: -; V gene: TRBV30; CDR3 DNA: TGTGCCTGGAGACTCCGGGGACAGGTGGATAATTCACCCCTCCACTTT; CDR3 protein: CAWRLRGQVDNSPLHF
J gene: TRBJ1-6; CDR3 length: 14; D gene: -; clone size: -; V gene: TRBV6-5; CDR3 DNA: TGTGCCAGCAGCCGTGTCTCCTATAATTCACCCCTCCACTTT; CDR3 protein: CASSRVSYNSPLHF
J gene: TRBJ2-1; CDR3 length: 12; D gene: -; clone size: -; V gene: TRBV30; CDR3 DNA: TGTGCCTGGAATCAGGGCTACAATGAGCAGTTCTTC; CDR3 protein: CAWNQGYNEQFF
J gene: TRBJ1-4; CDR3 length: 15; D gene: -; clone size: -; V gene: TRBV6-1; CDR3 DNA: TGTGCCAGCAGTGAAGCGACAAGGGGGTATGAAAAACTGTTTTTT; CDR3 protein: CASSEATRGYEKLFF
J gene: TRBJ1-2; CDR3 length: 14; D gene: TRBD1; clone size: -; V gene: TRBV6-1; CDR3 DNA: TGTGCCAGCAGTTTTGTTGCAGGGGGAGGTGGCTACACCTTC; CDR3 protein: CASSFVAGGGGYTF
J gene: TRBJ1-2; CDR3 length: 16; D gene: TRBD1; clone size: once; V gene: TRBV30; CDR3 DNA: TGTGCCTGGAGTGTCCCAGGGGGCCCACGGCCCTATGGCTACACCTTC; CDR3 protein: CAWSVPGGPRPYGYTF
J gene: TRBJ2-7; CDR3 length: 14; D gene: -; clone size: -; V gene: TRBV6-1; CDR3 DNA: TGTGCCAGCAGTGACGGGGTAGGATCCTACGAGCAGTACTTC; CDR3 protein: CASSDGVGSYEQYF
J gene: TRBJ2-7; CDR3 length: 14; D gene: TRBD2; clone size: -; V gene: TRBV6-5; CDR3 DNA: TGTGCCAGCAGTCCTAGCGGGGGTACCTACGAGCAGTACTTC; CDR3 protein: CASSPSGGTYEQYF
J gene: TRBJ2-1; CDR3 length: 13; D gene: TRBD2; clone size: -; V gene: TRBV29-1; CDR3 DNA: TGCAGCGTTGACGGACTAGCGGACAATGAGCAGTTCTTC; CDR3 protein: CSVDGLADNEQFF
J gene: TRBJ1-4; CDR3 length: 16; D gene: -; clone size: -; V gene: TRBV5-1; CDR3 DNA: TGCGCCAGCAGCTTGGGACCACAGGCTCCTGACGAAAAACTGTTTTTT; CDR3 protein: CASSLGPQAPDEKLFF
J gene: TRBJ1-1; CDR3 length: 14; D gene: -; clone size: -; V gene: TRBV10-3; CDR3 DNA: TGTGCCATGGGGAGGGGGGGAACGAACACTGAAGCTTTCTTT; CDR3 protein: CAMGRGGTNTEAFF
J gene: TRBJ1-1; CDR3 length: 14; D gene: TRBD1; clone size: -; V gene: TRBV18; CDR3 DNA: TGTGCCAGCTCACCCGGACAGGTGATATTTGAAGCTTTCTTT; CDR3 protein: CASSPGQVIFEAFF
J gene: TRBJ1-5; CDR3 length: 16; D gene: -; clone size: -; V gene: TRBV5-6; CDR3 DNA: TGTGCCAGCAGCTTGTACTCCCCAGGGAGCAATCAGCCCCAGCATTTT; CDR3 protein: CASSLYSPGSNQPQHF
J gene: TRBJ2-6; CDR3 length: 15; D gene: -; clone size: few; V gene: TRBV19; CDR3 DNA: TGTGCCAGTAACCCCCGGGGGTCCGGGGCCAACGTCCTGACTTTC; CDR3 protein: CASNPRGSGANVLTF
J gene: TRBJ2-3; CDR3 length: 16; D gene: -; clone size: -; V gene: TRBV5-4; CDR3 DNA: TGTGCCAGCAGCCACGACCTGGGGGGGCCCACAGATACGCAGTATTTT; CDR3 protein: CASSHDLGGPTDTQYF
J gene: TRBJ2-7; CDR3 length: 18; D gene: TRBD2; clone size: -; V gene: TRBV7-9; CDR3 DNA: TGTGCCAGCAGCTTAGCGGGACTAGCGGGGGCTGCCGTCTACGAGCAGTACTTC; CDR3 protein: CASSLAGLAGAAVYEQYF
J gene: TRBJ1-2; CDR3 length: 14; D gene: TRBD1; clone size: -; V gene: TRBV29-1; CDR3 DNA: TGCAGCGTTGAAGATTCAGACAGGGGCTATGGCTACACCTTC; CDR3 protein: CSVEDSDRGYGYTF
J gene: TRBJ2-3; CDR3 length: 16; D gene: TRBD2; clone size: -; V gene: TRBV6-1; CDR3 DNA: TGTGCCAGCAGTGTCGGCGGGGGGCCCGTCACAGATACGCAGTATTTT; CDR3 protein: CASSVGGGPVTDTQYF
J gene: TRBJ2-3; CDR3 length: 16; D gene: TRBD1; clone size: -; V gene: TRBV11-2; CDR3 DNA: TGTGCCAGCAGCTTAGGATACAGGGGGTCGGCAGATACGCAGTATTTT; CDR3 protein: CASSLGYRGSADTQYF
J gene: TRBJ2-7; CDR3 length: 14; D gene: TRBD1; clone size: -; V gene: TRBV28; CDR3 DNA: TGTGCCGGAGGAGAGAGGGACAGGGAGTACGAGCAGTACTTC; CDR3 protein: CAGGERDREYEQYF
J gene: TRBJ1-1; CDR3 length: 13; D gene: -; clone size: -; V gene: TRBV5-1; CDR3 DNA: TGCGCCAGCAGCTTAAGAGAGAACACTGAAGCTTTCTTT; CDR3 protein: CASSLRENTEAFF
J gene: TRBJ2-7; CDR3 length: 14; D gene: -; clone size: few; V gene: TRBV15; CDR3 DNA: TGTGCCACCAGCAAGACAGGGAGGCCCTACGAGCAGTACTTC; CDR3 protein: CATSKTGRPYEQYF
J gene: TRBJ1-3; CDR3 length: 18; D gene: -; clone size: -; V gene: TRBV7-9; CDR3 DNA: TGTGCCAGCAGCACCTATCCCTCGGTCGGTATCTCTGGAAACACCATATATTTT; CDR3 protein: CASSTYPSVGISGNTIYF
J gene: TRBJ1-1; CDR3 length: 14; D gene: -; clone size: -; V gene: TRBV2; CDR3 DNA: TGTGCCAGCAGTGACGGCAGGGCCTGGACTGAAGCTTTCTTT; CDR3 protein: CASSDGRAWTEAFF
J gene: TRBJ1-3; CDR3 length: 17; D gene: -; clone size: -; V gene: TRBV4-2; CDR3 DNA: TGTGCCAGCAGCCAAGAGTTGGGGCCACACTCTGGAAACACCATATATTTT; CDR3 protein: CASSQELGPHSGNTIYF
J gene: TRBJ2-5; CDR3 length: 15; D gene: -; clone size: -; V gene: TRBV15; CDR3 DNA: TGTGCCACCAGCAGAGGGCAAACAGACCAAGAGACCCAGTACTTC; CDR3 protein: CATSRGQTDQETQYF
J gene: TRBJ1-2; CDR3 length: 11; D gene: -; clone size: -; V gene: TRBV28; CDR3 DNA: TGTGCCTCCTACACAGGGATTGGCTACACCTTC; CDR3 protein: CASYTGIGYTF
J gene: TRBJ2-2; CDR3 length: 13; D gene: -; clone size: -; V gene: TRBV5-1; CDR3 DNA: TGCGCCAGCAGCAGAACAGGGACCGGGGAGCTGTTTTTT; CDR3 protein: CASSRTGTGELFF
J gene: TRBJ1-2; CDR3 length: 15; D gene: -; clone size: -; V gene: TRBV19; CDR3 DNA: TGTGCCAGTAGTACCCTCCTGGAGGGGACCTATGGCTACACCTTC; CDR3 protein: CASSTLLEGTYGYTF
J gene: TRBJ1-2; CDR3 length: 17; D gene: TRBD1; clone size: -; V gene: TRBV7-9; CDR3 DNA: TGTGCCAGCAGCCCCAGGACAGGGGGCGAGATTGGCTATGGCTACACCTTC; CDR3 protein: CASSPRTGGEIGYGYTF
J gene: TRBJ1-1; CDR3 length: 13; D gene: -; clone size: once; V gene: TRBV30; CDR3 DNA: TGTGCCTGGAGACACACAGGGAGAACTGAAGCTTTCTTT; CDR3 protein: CAWRHTGRTEAFF
J gene: TRBJ2-7; CDR3 length: 15; D gene: TRBD2; clone size: -; V gene: TRBV4-1; CDR3 DNA: TGCGCCAGCAGCCAAGACAGAACTAGCGGCTACGAGCAGTACTTC; CDR3 protein: CASSQDRTSGYEQYF
J gene: TRBJ1-2; CDR3 length: 14; D gene: -; clone size: -; V gene: TRBV27; CDR3 DNA: TGTGCCAGCAGTTCATACAGAGTTAACTATGGCTACACCTTC; CDR3 protein: CASSSYRVNYGYTF
J gene: TRBJ1-2; CDR3 length: 13; D gene: TRBD1; clone size: -; V gene: TRBV27; CDR3 DNA: TGTGCCAGCAGCCCTGACAGGGTCTATGGCTACACCTTC; CDR3 protein: CASSPDRVYGYTF
J gene: TRBJ1-3; CDR3 length: 16; D gene: -; clone size: -; V gene: TRBV5-1; CDR3 DNA: TGCGCCAGCAGCGGCGGGACTCCTCGCTCTGGAAACACCATATATTTT; CDR3 protein: CASSGGTPRSGNTIYF
J gene: TRBJ1-1; CDR3 length: 15; D gene: TRBD1; clone size: -; V gene: TRBV5-1; CDR3 DNA: TGCGCCAGCAGCCAGAACCGGGACAGTAACACTGAAGCTTTCTTT; CDR3 protein: CASSQNRDSNTEAFF
J gene: TRBJ1-1; CDR3 length: 12; D gene: -; clone size: -; V gene: TRBV7-9; CDR3 DNA: TGTGCCAGCAGCGTGGGGGCAACAGAGGCTTTCTTT; CDR3 protein: CASSVGATEAFF
J gene: TRBJ2-7; CDR3 length: 16; D gene: TRBD1; clone size: -; V gene: TRBV5-1; CDR3 DNA: TGCGCCAGCAGCCCCTCCCTGGGGACAGACTCCTACGAGCAGTACTTC; CDR3 protein: CASSPSLGTDSYEQYF
J gene: TRBJ2-3; CDR3 length: 12; D gene: -; clone size: -; V gene: TRBV30; CDR3 DNA: TGTGCCTGGAGTGCACACATGGATACGCAGTATTTT; CDR3 protein: CAWSAHMDTQYF
J gene: TRBJ1-2; CDR3 length: 15; D gene: -; clone size: -; V gene: TRBV7-2; CDR3 DNA: TGTGCCAGCAGCTTAGGCCCCGACAGCCCCTATGGCTACACCTTC; CDR3 protein: CASSLGPDSPYGYTF
J gene: TRBJ1-2; CDR3 length: 14; D gene: -; clone size: -; V gene: TRBV2; CDR3 DNA: TGTGCCAGCAGTGAAGGTGTAGCTAACTATGGCTACACCTTC; CDR3 protein: CASSEGVANYGYTF
J gene: TRBJ1-5; CDR3 length: 14; D gene: -; clone size: -; V gene: TRBV5-6; CDR3 DNA: TGTGCCAGCAGCTACCGGGACATCGATCAGCCCCAGCATTTT; CDR3 protein: CASSYRDIDQPQHF
J gene: TRBJ1-6; CDR3 length: 14; D gene: -; clone size: few; V gene: TRBV7-2; CDR3 DNA: TGTGCCAGCAGCGGGGGGACGGATTATTCACCCCTCCACTTT; CDR3 protein: CASSGGTDYSPLHF